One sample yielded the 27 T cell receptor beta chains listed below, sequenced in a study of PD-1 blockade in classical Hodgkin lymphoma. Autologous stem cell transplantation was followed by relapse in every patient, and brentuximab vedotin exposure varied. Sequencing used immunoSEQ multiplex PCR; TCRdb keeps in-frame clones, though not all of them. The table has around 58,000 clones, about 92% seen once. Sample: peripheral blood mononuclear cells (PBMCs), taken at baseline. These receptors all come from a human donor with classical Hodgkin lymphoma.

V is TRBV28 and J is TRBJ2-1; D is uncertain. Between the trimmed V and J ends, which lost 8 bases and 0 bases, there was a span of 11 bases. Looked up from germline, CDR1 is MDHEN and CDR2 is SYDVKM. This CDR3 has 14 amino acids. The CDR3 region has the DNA TGTGCCAGCCAGGAAGAAAGCTCCTACAATGAGCAGTTCTTC. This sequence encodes CASQEESSYNEQFF.

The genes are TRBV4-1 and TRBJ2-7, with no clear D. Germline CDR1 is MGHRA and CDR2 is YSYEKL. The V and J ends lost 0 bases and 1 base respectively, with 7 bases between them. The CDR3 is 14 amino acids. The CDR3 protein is CASSQDMGSYEQYF. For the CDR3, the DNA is TGCGCCAGCAGCCAAGATATGGGATCCTACGAGCAGTACTTC.

The CDR3 spells CASSLAGRDSNQPQHF. In DNA, the CDR3 is TGTGCCAGCAGCTTGGCGGGACGGGATAGCAATCAGCCCCAGCATTTT. V gene TRBV5-6 combines with J gene TRBJ1-5, with D possibly TRBD1 on 5 matching bases. This CDR3 is 16 amino acids long. From germline, CDR1 is SGHDT and CDR2 YYEEEE. V was trimmed by 0 bases and J by 0 bases, leaving 10 bases between them.

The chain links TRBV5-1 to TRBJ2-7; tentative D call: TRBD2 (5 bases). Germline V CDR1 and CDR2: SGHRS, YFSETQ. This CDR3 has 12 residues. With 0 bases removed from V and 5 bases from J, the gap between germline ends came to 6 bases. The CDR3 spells CASSLGSDEQYF. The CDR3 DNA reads TGCGCCAGCAGCTTGGGTAGCGACGAGCAGTACTTC. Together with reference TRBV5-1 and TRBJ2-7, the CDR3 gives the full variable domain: KAGVTQTPRYLIKTRGQQVTLSCSPISGHRSVSWYQQTPGQGLQFLFEYFSETQRNKGNFPGRFSGRQFSNSRSEMNVSTLELGDSALYLCASSLGSDEQYFGPGTRLTVT.

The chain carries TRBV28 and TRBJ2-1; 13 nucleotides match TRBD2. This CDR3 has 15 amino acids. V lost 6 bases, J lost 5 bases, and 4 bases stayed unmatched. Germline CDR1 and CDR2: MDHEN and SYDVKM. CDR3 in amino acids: CASSRLAGGHNEQFF. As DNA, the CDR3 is TGTGCCAGCAGCAGACTAGCGGGAGGCCACAATGAGCAGTTCTTC. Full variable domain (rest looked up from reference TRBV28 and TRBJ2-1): DVKVTQSSRYLVKRTGEKVFLECVQDMDHENMFWYRQDPGLGLRLIYFSYDVKMKEKGDIPEGYSVSREKKERFSLILESASTNQTSMYLCASSRLAGGHNEQFFGPGTRLTVL.

The CDR3 reads CASGDSLNQPQHF. The CDR3 nucleotides read TGTGCCAGCGGGGACAGTCTTAATCAGCCCCAGCATTTT. The chain uses TRBV5-5 and TRBJ1-5; 7 nucleotides match TRBD1. Germline trimming cut 7 bases from V and 4 bases from J; bases unmatched to any gene: 5. Germline CDR1 is SGHKS and CDR2 is YYEKEE (reference sequence). The CDR3 consists of 13 residues.

The CDR3 sequence is CASSSQDLPYEQYF. CDR3 nucleotide sequence: TGTGCCAGCAGCTCACAAGACTTGCCCTACGAGCAGTACTTC. V usage is TRBV5-4 and J usage is TRBJ2-7; D unclear. Between the trimmed V and J ends, which lost 3 bases and 2 bases, there was a span of 12 bases. This CDR3 is built from 14 residues. Germline CDR1 reads SGHNT; CDR2 reads YYREEE (reference sequence).

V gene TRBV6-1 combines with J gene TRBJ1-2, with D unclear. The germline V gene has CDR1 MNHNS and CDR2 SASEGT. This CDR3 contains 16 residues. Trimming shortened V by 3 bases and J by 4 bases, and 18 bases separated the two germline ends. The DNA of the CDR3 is TGTGCCAGCAGTGAGTCGCTAGTATGGGAATTCTATGGCTACACCTTC. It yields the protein CASSESLVWEFYGYTF.

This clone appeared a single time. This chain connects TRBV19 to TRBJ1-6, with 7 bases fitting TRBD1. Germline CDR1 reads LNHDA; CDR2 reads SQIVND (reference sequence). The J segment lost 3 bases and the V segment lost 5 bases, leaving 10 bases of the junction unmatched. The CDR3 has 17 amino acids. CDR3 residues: CASSPRQGRGYNSPLHF. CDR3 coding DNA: TGTGCCAGTAGTCCACGACAGGGAAGGGGCTATAATTCACCCCTCCACTTT.

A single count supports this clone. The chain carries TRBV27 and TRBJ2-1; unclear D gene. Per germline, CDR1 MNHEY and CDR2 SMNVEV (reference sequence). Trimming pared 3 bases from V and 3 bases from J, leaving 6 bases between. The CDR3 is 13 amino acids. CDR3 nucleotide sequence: TGTGCCAGCAGTTTTCAGAGCTACAATGAGCAGTTCTTC. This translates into CASSFQSYNEQFF.

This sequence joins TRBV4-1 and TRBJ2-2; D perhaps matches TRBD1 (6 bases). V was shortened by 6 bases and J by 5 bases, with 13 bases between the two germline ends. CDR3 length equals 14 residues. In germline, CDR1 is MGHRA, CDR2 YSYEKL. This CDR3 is CASSPYDRTGELFF. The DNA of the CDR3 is TGCGCCAGCAGTCCTTATGACAGGACCGGGGAGCTGTTTTTT.

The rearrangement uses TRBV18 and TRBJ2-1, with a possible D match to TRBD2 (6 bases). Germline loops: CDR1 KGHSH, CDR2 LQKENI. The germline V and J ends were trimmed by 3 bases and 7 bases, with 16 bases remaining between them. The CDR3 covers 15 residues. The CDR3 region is CASSPAAGMWNEQFF. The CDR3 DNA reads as TGTGCCAGCTCACCCGCGGCGGGAATGTGGAATGAGCAGTTCTTC.

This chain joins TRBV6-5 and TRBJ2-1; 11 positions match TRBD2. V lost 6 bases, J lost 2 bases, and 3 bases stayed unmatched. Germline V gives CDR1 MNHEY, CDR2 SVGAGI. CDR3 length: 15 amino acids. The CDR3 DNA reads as TGTGCCAGCAGCTCGACTAGCGGGGCCTACAATGAGCAGTTCTTC. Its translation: CASSSTSGAYNEQFF.

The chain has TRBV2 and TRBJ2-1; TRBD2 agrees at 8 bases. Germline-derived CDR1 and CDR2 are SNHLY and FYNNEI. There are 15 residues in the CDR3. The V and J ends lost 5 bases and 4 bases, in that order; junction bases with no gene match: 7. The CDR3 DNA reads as TGTGCCAGCAGTAGTACAGCGGGGGAGTACAATGAGCAGTTCTTC. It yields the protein CASSSTAGEYNEQFF.

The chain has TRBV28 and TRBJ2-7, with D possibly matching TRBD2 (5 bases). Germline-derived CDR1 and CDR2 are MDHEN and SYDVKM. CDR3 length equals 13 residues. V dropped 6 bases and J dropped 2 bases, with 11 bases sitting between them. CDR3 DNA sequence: TGTGCCAGCAGAGCAGACGGGACCTACGAGCAGTACTTC. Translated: CASRADGTYEQYF.

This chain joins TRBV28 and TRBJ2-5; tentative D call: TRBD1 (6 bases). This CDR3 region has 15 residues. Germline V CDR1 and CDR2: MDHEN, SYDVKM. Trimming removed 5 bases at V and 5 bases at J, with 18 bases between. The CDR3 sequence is CASSPSGPGVETQYF. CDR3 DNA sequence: TGTGCCAGCAGTCCCTCAGGCCCAGGGGTGGAGACCCAGTACTTC.

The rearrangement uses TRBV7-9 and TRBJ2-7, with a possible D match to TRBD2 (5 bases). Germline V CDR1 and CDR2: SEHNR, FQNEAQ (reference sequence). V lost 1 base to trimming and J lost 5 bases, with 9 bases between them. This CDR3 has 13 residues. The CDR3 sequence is CASSLGPGNEQYF. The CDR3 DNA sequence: TGTGCCAGCAGCTTAGGACCGGGAAACGAGCAGTACTTC.

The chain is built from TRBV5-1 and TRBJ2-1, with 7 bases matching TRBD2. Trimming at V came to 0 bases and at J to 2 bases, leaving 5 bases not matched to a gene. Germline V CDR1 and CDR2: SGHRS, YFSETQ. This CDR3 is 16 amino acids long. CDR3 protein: CASSLASGLPYNEQFF. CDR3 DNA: TGCGCCAGCAGCTTGGCTAGCGGCCTTCCCTACAATGAGCAGTTCTTC.

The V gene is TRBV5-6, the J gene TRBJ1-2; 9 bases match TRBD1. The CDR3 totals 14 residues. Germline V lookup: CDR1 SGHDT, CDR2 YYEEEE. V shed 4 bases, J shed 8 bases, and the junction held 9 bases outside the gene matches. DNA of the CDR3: TGTGCCAGCAGCACCCCGGGACAGGGAGAGGGCTACACCTTC. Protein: CASSTPGQGEGYTF.

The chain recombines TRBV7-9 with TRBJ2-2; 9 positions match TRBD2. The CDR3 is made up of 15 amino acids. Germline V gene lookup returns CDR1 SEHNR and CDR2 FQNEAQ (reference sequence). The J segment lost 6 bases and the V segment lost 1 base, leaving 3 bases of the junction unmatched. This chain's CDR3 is CASSLEVAGAGELFF. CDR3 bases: TGTGCCAGCAGCTTAGAGGTAGCGGGAGCCGGGGAGCTGTTTTTT.

In DNA, the CDR3 is TGTGCCAGCAGTTACGTAGGGGGGAATTCACCCCTCCACTTT. This gives the protein CASSYVGGNSPLHF. The chain carries TRBV6-5 and TRBJ1-6; weak D call: TRBD1 (6 bases). This CDR3 spans 14 amino acids. The germline gives CDR1 MNHEY, CDR2 SVGAGI. Trimming removed 2 bases from V and 7 bases from J, with 9 bases in between.

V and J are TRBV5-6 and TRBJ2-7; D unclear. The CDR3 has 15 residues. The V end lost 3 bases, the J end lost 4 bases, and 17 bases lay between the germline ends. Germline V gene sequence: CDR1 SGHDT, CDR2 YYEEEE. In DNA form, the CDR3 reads TGTGCCAGCAGCTCCTGGGGTGGGTTCTGGTACGAGCAGTACTTC. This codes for CASSSWGGFWYEQYF.

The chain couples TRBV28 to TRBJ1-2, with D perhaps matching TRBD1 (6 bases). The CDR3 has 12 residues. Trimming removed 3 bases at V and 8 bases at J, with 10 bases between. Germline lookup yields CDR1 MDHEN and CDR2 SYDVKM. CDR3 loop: CASSFQGRGYTF. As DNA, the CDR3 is TGTGCCAGCAGTTTTCAGGGGCGGGGCTACACCTTC.

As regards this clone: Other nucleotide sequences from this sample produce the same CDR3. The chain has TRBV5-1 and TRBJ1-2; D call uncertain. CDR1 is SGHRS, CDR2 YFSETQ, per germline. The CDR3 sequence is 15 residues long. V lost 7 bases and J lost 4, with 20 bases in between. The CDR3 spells CASLGTVRKTYGYTF. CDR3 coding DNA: TGCGCCAGCCTAGGCACGGTTCGAAAGACCTATGGCTACACCTTC.

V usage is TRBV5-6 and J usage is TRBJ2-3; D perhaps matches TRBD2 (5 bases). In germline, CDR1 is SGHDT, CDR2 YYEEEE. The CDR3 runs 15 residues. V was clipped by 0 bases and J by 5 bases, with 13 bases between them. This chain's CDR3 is CASSLAAGLGDTQYF. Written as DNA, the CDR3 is TGTGCCAGCAGCTTGGCGGCGGGTTTGGGAGATACGCAGTATTTT.

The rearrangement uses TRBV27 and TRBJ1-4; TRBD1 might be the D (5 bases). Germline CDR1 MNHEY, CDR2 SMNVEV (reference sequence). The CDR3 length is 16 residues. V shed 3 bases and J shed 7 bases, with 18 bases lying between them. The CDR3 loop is CASSFGKDILSEKLFF. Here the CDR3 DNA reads TGTGCCAGCAGTTTTGGAAAGGACATTCTGAGTGAAAAACTGTTTTTT.

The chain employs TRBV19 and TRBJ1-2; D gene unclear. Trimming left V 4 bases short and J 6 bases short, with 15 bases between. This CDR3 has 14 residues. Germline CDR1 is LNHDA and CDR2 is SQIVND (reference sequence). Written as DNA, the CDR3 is TGTGCCAGTAGTACCGTTTTGGGAAACCATGGCTACACCTTC. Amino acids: CASSTVLGNHGYTF.